The 22 T cell receptor beta chains in this list originate from one sample, sequenced in a study of tumor-infiltrating lymphocytes in primary liver carcinoma (dated by TCRdb to about 2017). RNA from unsorted whole blood was extracted with TRIzol reagent, and germline DNA was obtained with the DNeasy Blood & Tissue kit. Sequencing was carried out with an Illumina HiSeq 2500. Starting from approximately 0.5 ug total RNA, TCRbeta-specific cDNA was produced by reverse transcription with a constant-region primer and ProtoScript II reverse transcriptase. TCRbeta libraries were built with three nested multiplex PCR rounds, a slightly modified ARM-PCR procedure. Each of the first two PCR rounds ran for approximately 11 cycles and used multiplex TRBV1-TRBV30 forward primers together with a Cbeta reverse primer. TCRdb trimmed the raw reads at Q25, called clones with MiXCR and kept productive beta chains. One record per CDR3 amino acid sequence lists the most common genes and DNA. In all, the sample holds around 330,000 distinct CDR3 sequences, and about three fifths of those were seen once. The biggest ten clones account for 15% to 20% of the sample.

What was sequenced was peripheral blood. All receptors derive from a woman in her 30s with primary liver carcinoma and hepatitis B virus infection.

Concerning this clonotype: The missing conserved phenylalanine or tryptophan at the end of this CDR3 makes a read error likely. DNA of the CDR3: TGCAGCGTTCCGTCGGGGACCAACTCCTACAATGAGCAGTTCTTA. Translating gives CSVPSGTNSYNEQFL. The chain carries TRBV29-1 and TRBJ2-1; perhaps D is TRBD1 or TRBD2 (5 bases each). V was cut by 5 bases and J by 0 bases, with 14 bases left in between. Per the germline V gene, CDR1 is SQVTM and CDR2 is ANQGSEA. This CDR3 has 15 amino acids.

To note about this clonotype: This clone may be a read error of a much larger clone one base away. The V and J genes are TRBV29-1 and TRBJ1-2, with D possibly TRBD1 on 5 matching bases. CDR3 size: 11 residues. Trimming left V 6 bases short and J 10 bases short, with 15 bases between. From germline, CDR1 is SQVTM and CDR2 ANQGSEA. The CDR3 reads CSVARDRDYTF. The CDR3 bases are TGCAGCGTGGCCCGGGACCGAGACTACACCTTC.

As regards this clonotype: A much larger clone is a single base away; this may be a read error. This CDR3 fails to terminate in the conserved phenylalanine or tryptophan, so it likely reflects a read error. This chain joins TRBV12-3 or TRBV12-4 and TRBJ2-1, with D tentatively TRBD1 (5 bases). The V end was cut by 3 bases, the J end by 5 bases, with 11 bases between. The CDR3 runs 14 residues. The CDR3 DNA is TGTGCCAGCAGTTTGCCCCAGGGCAACAATGAGCAGTTCTCC. This codes for CASSLPQGNNEQFS.

The CDR3 sequence is CASSLALLAGETQYF. The CDR3 nucleotides are TGTGCCAGCAGCTTAGCGCTACTAGCGGGAGAGACCCAGTACTTC. This chain links TRBV7-8 with TRBJ2-5; 9 bases agree with TRBD2. Germline V gives CDR1 SGHVS, CDR2 FQNEAQ. V shed 0 bases and J 4 bases; nucleotides not matched to a gene: 3. The CDR3 spans 15 residues. The full variable domain, in which reference TRBV7-8 and TRBJ2-5 provide the parts outside the CDR3, is GAGVSQSPRYKVAKRGQDVALRCDPISGHVSLFWYQQALGQGPEFLTYFQNEAQLDKSGLPSDRFFAERPEGSVSTLKIQRTQQEDSAVYLCASSLALLAGETQYFGPGTRLLVL.

Details on this clonotype: Since a much larger clone is just one base distant, this may be a read error. The chain employs TRBV29-1 and TRBJ2-7; the D call may be TRBD1 or TRBD2 (5 bases each). The germline V gene encodes CDR1 SQVTM and CDR2 ANQGSEA. This CDR3 has 10 residues. The CDR3 region is CSVYMGEQCF. The CDR3 nucleotides are TGCAGCGTTTACATGGGGGAGCAGTGCTTC.

Remarks on this clonotype: A clone one base away is much larger, so this may be a read error. The V gene is TRBV6-2 or TRBV6-3, the J gene TRBJ2-5, with TRBD1 matching over 7 bases. The germline V gene encodes CDR1 MNHEY and CDR2 SVGEGT. The CDR3 is 14 residues long. The CDR3, as DNA: TGTGTCAGCACCGGGACAGCTTTTTCGGAGACCCAGTACTTC. Its translation is CVSTGTAFSETQYF.

Many counts were recorded for this clonotype. This chain connects TRBV29-1 to TRBJ1-2; 7 positions match TRBD1. This CDR3 is built from 13 residues. CDR1 SQVTM and CDR2 ANQGSEA come from the germline V gene. The J segment lost 2 bases and the V segment lost 4 bases, leaving 4 bases of the junction unmatched. The CDR3: CSVAQTGNYGYTF. The CDR3 DNA follows: TGCAGCGTTGCCCAGACAGGGAACTATGGCTACACCTTC.

For this clonotype: The junction differs from germline at one of its ends, possibly a read error. The chain combines TRBV4-2 with TRBJ2-7; D assignment may be TRBD1 or TRBD2 (5 bases each). Germline V gene lookup returns CDR1 LGHNA and CDR2 YNFKEQ. The CDR3 is 13 residues long. The DNA for the CDR3 is TGTGTCAGCAGCCAAGCATTCCAGGGAGACCTGTACTTC. Its translation: CVSSQAFQGDLYF.

The table lists this clonotype with a count of one. A much larger clonotype is one base distant, so this may be a read error. The V gene is TRBV6-5, the J gene TRBJ2-7; TRBD2 agrees at 8 bases. The length of the CDR3 is 14 residues. The germline gives CDR1 MNHEY, CDR2 SVGAGI. CDR3 coding DNA: TGTACCAGCAGTCAAGGTGGCGGGAGGAATAAGCAGTACTTC. Translation: CTSSQGGGRNKQYF.

Turning to this clonotype: A much larger clonotype is one base distant, so this may be a read error. This chain links TRBV12-3 or TRBV12-4 with TRBJ1-4; D is uncertain. The V end was cut by 8 bases, the J end by 12 bases, with 13 bases between. The CDR3 consists of 11 residues. The CDR3, as DNA: TGTGCCAGCGGGTGGGGTTCTGAACTGTTTTTT. It encodes CASGWGSELFF.

V gene TRBV5-5 combines with J gene TRBJ2-1, with TRBD2 matching 10 bases. CDR3 size: 15 residues. Trimming cost V 4 bases and J 3 bases; bases outside gene matches: 4. CDR1 and CDR2 (germline): SGHKS, YYEKEE (reference sequence). The DNA for the CDR3 is TGTGCCAGCAGCACCGGGACTAGCGACTACAATGAGCAGTTCTTC. It translates to CASSTGTSDYNEQFF.

Ten or more counts support this clonotype. The chain employs TRBV29-1 and TRBJ2-7, with TRBD2 matching 11 bases. The trim removed 7 bases at V and 6 bases at J, leaving 8 bases unmatched. CDR1 is SQVTM, CDR2 ANQGSEA, per germline. This CDR3 is 13 amino acids long. CDR3: CSAGTSGTGEQYF. The CDR3 region has the DNA TGCAGCGCCGGGACTAGCGGAACGGGCGAGCAGTACTTC.

This clonotype was recorded once. The rearrangement links TRBV4-3 to TRBJ1-3, with D possibly TRBD1 on 5 matching bases. The CDR3 sequence is 16 residues long. CDR1 is LGHNA, CDR2 YSLEER, per germline. V shed 4 bases and J shed 2 bases, with 15 bases lying between them. As DNA, the CDR3 is TGCGCCAGCAGCCGGACTTCAGGGCTTGCTGGAAACACCATATATTTT. Its translation: CASSRTSGLAGNTIYF.

Details on this clonotype: Likely a read error: the CDR3 ends without its conserved phenylalanine or tryptophan. The chain links TRBV11-2 to TRBJ2-2, with TRBD1 matching over 9 bases. This CDR3 spans 16 amino acids. Germline values: CDR1 SGHAT, CDR2 FQNNGV. DNA for the CDR3: TGTGCCAGCAACTTAGCCGGGACAGGGATACCCGGGGAGCTGTTTCTT. Translated, it gives CASNLAGTGIPGELFL.

The J gene is TRBJ2-3, the V gene TRBV6-2 or TRBV6-3; 8 nucleotides line up with TRBD2. The CDR3 contains 18 residues. Germline loops: CDR1 MNHEY, CDR2 SVGEGT. Trimming at V came to 0 bases and at J to 5 bases, leaving 13 bases not matched to a gene. This chain's CDR3 is CASSYSSFSGINIDTQYF. CDR3 DNA: TGTGCCAGCAGTTACTCGAGTTTTAGCGGGATAAACATAGATACGCAGTATTTT.

A word on this clonotype: One junction end does not reproduce the germline sequence, and a read error may be involved. The V and J genes are TRBV11-2 and TRBJ1-2, with D unclear. This CDR3 has 13 amino acids. In germline, CDR1 is SGHAT, CDR2 FQNNGV. CDR3 coding DNA: TGTGCCAACAGCACACACGCTAACTATGGTTACACCTTC. This gives the protein CANSTHANYGYTF.

This rearrangement joins TRBV12-3 or TRBV12-4 to TRBJ1-5; D might be TRBD1 (5 bases). The CDR3 runs 17 residues. Trimming cost V 3 bases and J 3 bases, with 18 bases left between them. CDR3 sequence: CASSFIPGRGVNQPQHF. CDR3 DNA: TGTGCCAGCAGTTTTATTCCAGGGAGAGGGGTCAATCAGCCCCAGCATTTT.

Regarding this clonotype: A read error is likely, as this CDR3 ends without the conserved phenylalanine or tryptophan. V and J are TRBV29-1 and TRBJ2-3; 8 bases are a match to TRBD1. The CDR3 spans 13 residues. Germline CDR1 and CDR2: SQVTM and ANQGSEA. The CDR3 bases are TGCAGTGTTGCTCCACAGGGGGCAGATACGCAGTATTCT. Its protein product is CSVAPQGADTQYS.

This clonotype was recorded at least ten times. The V and J genes are TRBV5-5 and TRBJ2-3; D perhaps matches TRBD1 (6 bases). The CDR3 is 15 amino acids. Germline V CDR1 and CDR2: SGHKS, YYEKEE (reference sequence). The V gene lost 0 bases and the J gene lost 3 bases, with 11 bases spanning the gap. CDR3 sequence reads: CASSLDREVTDTQYF. CDR3 DNA sequence: TGTGCCAGCAGCTTGGACAGGGAAGTGACAGATACGCAGTATTTT.

Worth noting for this clonotype: With a much larger clone just one base away, this may be a read error. This chain uses TRBV6-2 or TRBV6-3 with TRBJ1-2; no reliable D call. Germline V gene sequence: CDR1 MNHEY, CDR2 SVGEGT. The CDR3 contains 11 residues. The CDR3 nucleotides are TGTGGCAGCAGTCGTAACTATGGCTACACCTTC. This encodes CGSSRNYGYTF.

This clonotype showed up many times. CDR3: CASSSRGQDEQYF. The CDR3 region has the DNA TGTGCCAGCAGTTCCAGGGGGCAGGACGAGCAGTACTTC. The chain combines TRBV12-3 or TRBV12-4 with TRBJ2-7; 8 bases are a match to TRBD1. Unmatched junction bases numbered 4, after V lost 4 bases and J lost 5 bases. This CDR3 is 13 amino acids long.

About this clonotype itself: A much more abundant neighbour one base away suggests this may be a read error. Without the conserved terminal phenylalanine or tryptophan, this CDR3 likely stems from a read error. The rearrangement uses TRBV4-2 and TRBJ1-1, with 8 nucleotides matching TRBD1. The germline gives CDR1 LGHNA, CDR2 YNFKEQ. V lost 1 base and J lost 1; bases outside the gene matches: 5. The CDR3 is 16 residues long. The CDR3: CASSQVLGQGNTEAFS. In DNA, the CDR3 is TGTGCCAGCAGCCAAGTCTTAGGACAGGGGAACACTGAAGCTTTCTCT.